This TCR beta chain comes out of a study of cytomegalovirus exposure and HLA in healthy donors. J gave up 9 bases and V 10 bases, and 12 bases lay outside the gene matches. The CDR3 consists of 14 residues. Germline CDR1 MNHNY, CDR2 SVGAGI (reference sequence). In the PCR, 60 Vbeta and 13 Jbeta primers were used. Some clones are missing from TCRdb's copy, which holds only in-frame ones; the method was immunoSEQ multiplex PCR. The table records 85,000 to 100,000 clones, 79% of them present only once. This clonotype was obtained from a woman aged 40 to 49 in good health and CMV-seronegative. The specimen was PBMCs. The chain joins TRBV6-6 to TRBJ2-1; 10 nucleotides agree with TRBD1. The CDR3 loop reads CAIKPGTGATEQFF. CDR3 DNA: TGTGCCATTAAGCCCGGGACAGGGGCAACTGAGCAGTTCTTC.